These T cell receptor beta chains were read from a single sample in a study of blood T cell repertoires in COVID-19. Some clones are missing from TCRdb's copy, which holds only in-frame ones; the method was immunoSEQ multiplex PCR. The sample holds fewer than 150,000 clones, approximately 90% seen once. The material sequenced was peripheral blood. Receptor source: a woman aged 70 to 79 who had recovered from COVID-19. Each CDR3 is given with its conserved first and last residue. A D gene is named only where the DNA matches it firmly. Expanded clones are given a class, and other clones once, few, many or no size at all.

D,V,J,size,DNA,CDR3
-,TRBV4-2,TRBJ2-1,-,TGTGCCAGCAGCCAAGCCGGGCAGTACGGACTTGAGCAGTTCTTC,CASSQAGQYGLEQFF
TRBD1,TRBV18,TRBJ1-1,-,TGTGCCAGCTCACCACGAACCTCCGGGACAGCGAACACTGAAGCTTTCTTT,CASSPRTSGTANTEAFF
-,TRBV7-3,TRBJ2-1,few,TGTGCCAGCAGCCCAACGGGTCATGAGCAGTTCTTC,CASSPTGHEQFF
TRBD1,TRBV2,TRBJ1-5,-,TGTGCCAGCAGTTACCAGGGGGCGGGAAATCAGCCCCAGCATTTT,CASSYQGAGNQPQHF
TRBD2,TRBV3-1/TRBV3-2,TRBJ2-7,-,TGTGCCAGCAGCCAAGAGGTTGGGCTAGCGGGGGGCCGAGCCTACGAGCAGTACTTC,CASSQEVGLAGGRAYEQYF
-,TRBV21-1,TRBJ2-5,-,TGTGCCAGCAGCAAACCGGCAGGCTTGTCAGAGACCCAGTACTTC,CASSKPAGLSETQYF
TRBD2,TRBV5-5,TRBJ2-1,-,TGTGCCAGCAGCTTTCCATCCCCGGGGCTAGCGGGAGGGTACAATGAGCAGTTCTTC,CASSFPSPGLAGGYNEQFF
-,TRBV3-1/TRBV3-2,TRBJ1-2,-,TGTGCCAGCAGCCAAGGCTCAGAATACTATGGCTACACCTTC,CASSQGSEYYGYTF
TRBD2,TRBV5-1,TRBJ2-3,-,TGCGCCAGCAGCACCCCGCTAGCGGGGACCGATACGCAGTATTTT,CASSTPLAGTDTQYF
TRBD1,TRBV7-2,TRBJ1-2,-,TGTGCCAGCAGCCCCCGACAGGGGGCGAGGGGCTACACCTTC,CASSPRQGARGYTF